The entry that follows covers one T cell receptor (beta chain) sequence. The data originate from a study of OX40 agonist ivuxolimab in advanced cancers. This CDR3 spans 12 amino acids. Germline V gives CDR1 WSHSY, CDR2 SAAADI. The V gene lost 8 bases and the J gene lost 6 bases, with 13 bases spanning the gap. Measured with immunoSEQ multiplex PCR; TCRdb has only the in-frame clones, and not every one. The table shows about 70,000 clones, with around nine tenths occurring only once. This sequence joins TRBV10-2 and TRBJ1-1; D is undetermined. The receptor was isolated from an adult with an advanced solid tumor such as melanoma, head and neck, liver or kidney cancer. Sequences were derived from CD4+ or CD8+ T cells sorted from blood, sampled in a trial of the OX40 agonist ivuxolimab. CDR3 nucleotide sequence: TGCGCCAGCCTCAGTTTCGGTGCTGAAGCTTTCTTT. The encoded protein is CASLSFGAEAFF.